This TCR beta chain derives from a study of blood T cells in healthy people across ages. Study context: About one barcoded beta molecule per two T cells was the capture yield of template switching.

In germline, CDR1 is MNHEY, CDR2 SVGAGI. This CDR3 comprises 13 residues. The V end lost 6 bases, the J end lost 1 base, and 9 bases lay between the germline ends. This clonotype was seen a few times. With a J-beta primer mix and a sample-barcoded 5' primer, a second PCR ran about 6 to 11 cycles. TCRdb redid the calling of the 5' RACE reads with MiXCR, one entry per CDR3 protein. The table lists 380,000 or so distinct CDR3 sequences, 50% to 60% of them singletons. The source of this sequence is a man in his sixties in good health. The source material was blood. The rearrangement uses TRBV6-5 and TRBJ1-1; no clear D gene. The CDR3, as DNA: TGTGCCAGCAGCCCTAGTCCGAACACTGAAGCTTTCTTT. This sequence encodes CASSPSPNTEAFF.